This T cell receptor (beta chain) was captured by sequencing in a study of blood T cell repertoires in COVID-19. At the level of the study: From the United States, Italy and Spain came samples of acute and convalescent COVID-19.

The data were produced by immunoSEQ multiplex PCR, yet TCRdb's version contains in-frame clones alone and is incomplete. The table has 150,000 to 200,000 clones, about 88% seen once. CDR3 length: 14 residues. Germline trimming cut 3 bases from V and 2 bases from J; bases unmatched to any gene: 5. Germline CDR1 SGHRS, CDR2 YFSETQ. The TCR comes from a woman aged 45-65 years who had recovered from COVID-19. The genes are TRBV5-1 and TRBJ2-7, with 7 bases lining up with TRBD1. Sample: PBMCs or T cells enriched from blood (not recorded which). DNA for the CDR3: TGCGCCAGCAGCTCCGGGACAGAGACCTACGAGCAGTACTTC. Translating gives CASSSGTETYEQYF.